This TCR beta chain was recovered during a study of shared clonotypes between healthy human individuals. Method: immunoSEQ multiplex PCR; TCRdb's copy keeps in-frame clones and lacks some. The sample includes 1,500,000 or so clones, 96% seen only once; the top ten take about 1%. V was pared by 5 bases and J by 7 bases, with 14 bases between. The CDR3 consists of 14 residues. Germline V gene data show CDR1 as MNHNS and CDR2 as SASEGT. The rearrangement links TRBV6-1 to TRBJ2-2; D remains ambiguous. Sequenced input: naive CD4+ T cells sorted from blood. Subset specified: CD45RA+ positively selected. The sequence was collected from a young man in good health. The CDR3 DNA is TGTGCCAGCAGTCGAAAAGGGTTTGTCGGGGAGCTGTTTTTT. It yields the protein CASSRKGFVGELFF.